This T cell receptor beta chain was observed in a study of blood T cell repertoires in COVID-19. The CDR3 spans 16 residues. Germline trimming cut 7 bases from V and 3 bases from J; bases unmatched to any gene: 8. Germline V gene lookup returns CDR1 MNHEY and CDR2 SMNVEV (reference sequence). Assay: immunoSEQ multiplex PCR; the TCRdb copy retains only in-frame clones and omits some. The sample has around 350,000 clones, more than 75% seen once. The source of this sequence is a human donor in a cohort sampled during active COVID-19. The sequenced sample was peripheral blood. This sequence joins TRBV27 and TRBJ1-6, with TRBD1 identical over 8 bases. CDR3 DNA sequence: TGTGCCAGCACCCCAGGACAGGGCGGCTATAATTCACCCCTCCACTTT. This codes for CASTPGQGGYNSPLHF.